Following are 23 T cell receptor beta chains from one sample sequenced in a study of blood T cell repertoires in COVID-19. This table comes from immunoSEQ multiplex PCR, and its TCRdb copy is limited to in-frame clones, with some not included. Of 150,000 to 250,000 clones listed, roughly four fifths are singletons. The sequenced sample was PBMCs or T cells enriched from blood (not recorded which). Every receptor here comes from a man aged 35-49 years who had recovered from COVID-19.

This rearrangement joins TRBV5-1 to TRBJ2-3; tentatively, D is TRBD2 (6 bases). This CDR3 is built from 15 residues. Trimming removed 2 bases from V and 1 base from J, with 11 bases in between. Germline lookup yields CDR1 SGHRS and CDR2 YFSETQ. Here the CDR3 reads CASSFRPGGTDTQYF. The DNA for the CDR3 is TGCGCCAGCAGCTTTCGCCCGGGGGGCACAGATACGCAGTATTTT.

The chain has TRBV7-3 and TRBJ2-2; TRBD1 agrees at 9 bases. The V gene's germline CDR1 is SGHTA and CDR2 FQGTGA. The CDR3 has 16 amino acids. J was trimmed by 7 bases and V by 1 base; bases with no gene match: 7. The CDR3, as DNA: TGTGCCAGCAGCTTAATGGGGACAGGGTACGGCGGGGAGCTGTTTTTT. It encodes CASSLMGTGYGGELFF.

The chain employs TRBV7-9 and TRBJ2-5, with TRBD2 matching over 8 bases. Germline assignment: CDR1 SEHNR and CDR2 FQNEAQ (reference sequence). V gave up 4 bases and J gave up 5 bases; unmatched junction bases: 12. The CDR3 sequence is 16 residues long. CDR3 protein: CASSSSERESLETQYF. The CDR3 DNA reads as TGTGCCAGCAGCTCCTCAGAGCGGGAGAGTTTGGAGACCCAGTACTTC.

On this clone: Without the conserved terminal phenylalanine or tryptophan, this CDR3 likely stems from a read error. Because the CDR3's place on the DNA is in doubt, the DNA is left out and the CDR3 is given as listed by TCRdb. The chain is built from TRBV5-6 and TRBJ2-7; TRBD1, the table's D call, lacks a check against the DNA. The CDR3 is 12 residues long, ends included. Looked up from germline, CDR1 is SGHDT and CDR2 is YYEEEE. CDR3 region: CASSSLGTVLDI.

V and J are TRBV4-2 and TRBJ2-4; 13 bases align to TRBD2. The CDR3 loop spans 17 amino acids. The ends lost 1 base at V and 7 bases at J; junction bases unmatched: 7. Germline V gene data show CDR1 as LGHNA and CDR2 as YNFKEQ. As DNA, the CDR3 is TGTGCCAGCAGCCAAGTTCCGACTAGCGGGAGGAATAACATTCAGTACTTC. Translation: CASSQVPTSGRNNIQYF.

The V call is TRBV21-1, the J call TRBJ2-7; the table assigns TRBD1, which was not confirmed against the DNA. TRBV21-1 is a pseudogene locus. There are 14 residues in the CDR3. In nucleotides, the CDR3 is TGTGCCAGCAATCGGGACAGGGAGCCGAACGAGCAGTACGTC. This gives the protein CASNRDREPNEQYV.

This chain links TRBV27 with TRBJ2-2; 9 positions agree with TRBD2. CDR3 length: 18 residues. Germline V lookup: CDR1 MNHEY, CDR2 SMNVEV (reference sequence). Trimming cost V 6 bases and J 0 bases; bases outside gene matches: 11. As DNA, the CDR3 is TGTGCCAGCAGCATGTGGAGACTAGCGGAGACGAACACCGGGGAGCTGTTTTTT. Its translation: CASSMWRLAETNTGELFF.

The genes are TRBV23-1 and TRBJ2-2; TRBD1 might be the D (6 bases). Being an ORF, TRBV23-1 has a function that is uncertain. Trimming took off 6 bases at V and 2 bases at J, with 16 bases between the two ends. The CDR3 loop spans 16 amino acids. DNA for the CDR3: TGCGCCAGCAGCCCGGGGACCAGGGGCAACACCGGGGAGCTGTTTTTT. Translating it yields CASSPGTRGNTGELFF.

The CDR3 DNA sequence: TGTGCCAGCAGGTTCGCCCGTAGGAACACTGAAGCTTTCTTT. It translates to CASRFARRNTEAFF. The chain has TRBV6-5 and TRBJ1-1, with D unclear. The CDR3 is made up of 14 amino acids. V dropped 6 bases and J dropped 1 base, with 12 bases sitting between them. Germline lookup yields CDR1 MNHEY and CDR2 SVGAGI.

For the CDR3, the DNA is TGCGCCAGCAGCCCCGGACTAGCGGCTACCGGGGAGCTGTTTTTT. Translation: CASSPGLAATGELFF. The chain has TRBV5-1 and TRBJ2-2; TRBD2 agrees at 10 bases. The V gene's germline CDR1 is SGHRS and CDR2 YFSETQ. Losses at the gene ends were 4 bases for V and 5 bases for J; bases not matched to a gene: 5. The CDR3 has 15 amino acids.

The V and J genes are TRBV19 and TRBJ1-5; 12 nucleotides agree with TRBD1. The germline CDR1 and CDR2 sequences are LNHDA and SQIVND (reference sequence). The J segment lost 7 bases and the V segment lost 5 bases, leaving 6 bases of the junction unmatched. CDR3 size: 15 residues. The DNA of the CDR3 is TGTGCCAGTAGTTTGGGACAGGGGGCTTGGCAGCCCCAGCATTTT. Amino acids: CASSLGQGAWQPQHF.

The chain links TRBV20-1 to TRBJ1-1; 7 bases align to TRBD1. Germline CDR1 DFQATT, CDR2 SNEGSKA (reference sequence). J was trimmed by 4 bases and V by 4 bases; bases with no gene match: 12. The CDR3 sequence is 15 residues long. The CDR3 region is CSATDPGGRGTEAFF. DNA for the CDR3: TGCAGTGCTACTGACCCAGGGGGTCGGGGCACTGAAGCTTTCTTT.

The sample holds one count of this clone. This rearrangement joins TRBV10-3 to TRBJ2-2, with 9 bases lining up with TRBD1. Germline CDR1 and CDR2: ENHRY and SYGVKD. Trimming took 6 bases from V and 3 from J; bases not matched to a gene: 5. The CDR3 consists of 15 residues. CDR3 nucleotides: TGTGCCATCAGACCGGGACAGGGTTACACCGGGGAGCTGTTTTTT. It yields the protein CAIRPGQGYTGELFF.

V usage is TRBV5-4 and J usage is TRBJ2-1; D remains ambiguous. The CDR3 sequence is 14 residues long. V gave up 0 bases and J gave up 8 bases, with 12 bases separating them. Germline V gene lookup returns CDR1 SGHNT and CDR2 YYREEE (reference sequence). The CDR3, as DNA: TGTGCCAGCAGCTTGGCCGAGTTAATGGATGAGCAGTTCTTC. This sequence encodes CASSLAELMDEQFF. Drawing the rest from reference TRBV5-4 and TRBJ2-1, the complete variable domain is ETGVTQSPTHLIKTRGQQVTLRCSSQSGHNTVSWYQQALGQGPQFIFQYYREEENGRGNFPPRFSGLQFPNYSSELNVNALELDDSALYLCASSLAELMDEQFFGPGTRLTVL.

This chain uses TRBV9 with TRBJ1-2; a weak D match, TRBD1 (6 bases). Germline CDR1 SGDLS, CDR2 YYNGEE. Trimming took off 0 bases at V and 4 bases at J, with 13 bases between the two ends. CDR3 length: 15 residues. The CDR3 nucleotides read TGTGCCAGCAGCGTAGTAGGGGGATCGGGCTATGGCTACACCTTC. Amino acids: CASSVVGGSGYGYTF.

The J gene is TRBJ2-1, the V gene TRBV30, with a weak D call TRBD1 (7 bases). The germline V and J ends were trimmed by 0 bases and 13 bases, with 13 bases remaining between them. Germline loops: CDR1 GTSNPN, CDR2 SVGIG (reference sequence). The CDR3 is 12 residues long. The CDR3 sequence is CAWSVGGQRQFF. The CDR3 DNA is TGTGCCTGGAGTGTGGGGGGACAGCGACAGTTCTTC.

In its sample, this clone was seen a few times. The V call is TRBV24-1, the J call TRBJ2-1; 9 nucleotides agree with TRBD2. This CDR3 has 15 amino acids. Trimming removed 10 bases from V and 3 bases from J; junction bases left unmatched: 9. The germline V gene has CDR1 KGHDR and CDR2 SFDVKD. The CDR3 sequence is CATSIAGDLYNEQFF. The CDR3 DNA reads TGTGCCACTTCAATAGCGGGAGATCTCTACAATGAGCAGTTCTTC.

V and J are TRBV5-1 and TRBJ1-3; no clear D gene. CDR1 and CDR2 from the germline V gene are SGHRS and YFSETQ. This CDR3 comprises 17 residues. Trimming removed 0 bases from V and 1 base from J, with 14 bases in between. This CDR3 is CASSLASSALSGNTIYF. CDR3 in DNA: TGCGCCAGCAGCTTGGCCTCCTCAGCACTATCTGGAAACACCATATATTTT.

The chain has TRBV10-2 and TRBJ1-5, with TRBD1 identical over 7 bases. V lost 5 bases and J lost 6; bases outside the gene matches: 4. CDR1 WSHSY and CDR2 SAAADI come from the germline V gene. The CDR3 loop spans 13 amino acids. The CDR3 bases are TGCGCCAGCAGTTGGACAGGCCGTCAGCCCCAGCATTTT. It yields the protein CASSWTGRQPQHF.

The chain uses TRBV29-1 and TRBJ1-1; D gene unclear. Trimming pared 5 bases from V and 6 bases from J, leaving 7 bases between. The CDR3 has 10 residues. Germline CDR1 SQVTM, CDR2 ANQGSEA. CDR3 amino acids: CSVLEAEAFF. CDR3 in DNA: TGCAGCGTTCTCGAGGCTGAAGCTTTCTTT.

V is TRBV7-9 and J is TRBJ2-7; 7 bases align to TRBD2. CDR3 length: 14 residues. Germline V gene lookup returns CDR1 SEHNR and CDR2 FQNEAQ (reference sequence). V lost 5 bases, J lost 3 bases, and 7 bases stayed unmatched. The CDR3 DNA reads TGTGCCAGCAGCACCGGCAGGGAGGGCTACGAGCAGTACTTC. Its protein is CASSTGREGYEQYF.

This rearrangement joins TRBV5-8 to TRBJ2-3; tentatively, D is TRBD2 (6 bases). The CDR3 is 15 amino acids. Germline V lookup: CDR1 SGHTS, CDR2 YDEGEE. V lost 5 bases to trimming and J lost 6 bases, with 19 bases between them. This CDR3 reads CASSPLTGLGDTQYF. CDR3 bases: TGTGCCAGCAGTCCCCTAACGGGACTGGGGGATACGCAGTATTTT.

This chain links TRBV6-2 or TRBV6-3 with TRBJ2-1; D perhaps matches TRBD2 (5 bases). The germline gives CDR1 MNHEY, CDR2 SVGEGT. The CDR3 is 13 amino acids. Deletions cut 2 bases from V and 8 bases from J, with 10 bases between. The chain's CDR3 is CASSYTLGHEQFF. As DNA, the CDR3 is TGTGCCAGCAGTTACACACTAGGTCATGAGCAGTTCTTC.